Below are 3 T cell receptor beta chains sequenced from a single sample in a study of post-analysis software for immune sequencing data (dated by TCRdb to 2013 to 2016). Overall results and qualifications from the work: Roughly 5 TRBV segments, including TRBV5-6, TRBV5-1 and TRBV20-1, were significantly more frequent in patients than controls.

Receptor libraries were prepared by PCR. The sequencer listed for this sample is Illumina HiSeq 2500. Unique molecular identifiers were incorporated into TCR beta cDNA libraries to reduce PCR and sequencing biases. TCRdb's own reprocessing of the public reads used fastp at Q25 and MiXCR and kept productive beta chains. Rows are combined by CDR3 protein, so each entry shows the most common genes and DNA. Here the sample has about 460,000 distinct CDR3 sequences; less than 45% occur a single time. 9% to 14% of the sample lies in the top ten. Their antigens are not known. The sequenced sample consisted of blood. All receptors come from a girl between 10 and 17 years old with multiple sclerosis.

The chain is built from TRBV20-1 and TRBJ2-7; D is undetermined. There are 15 residues in the CDR3. Trimming took 4 bases from V and 0 from J, leaving 16 bases between them. In germline, CDR1 is DFQATT, CDR2 SNEGSKA (reference sequence). The CDR3 loop is CSATLPSFSSYEQYF. CDR3 DNA sequence: TGCAGTGCTACCTTGCCTTCCTTTAGCTCCTACGAGCAGTACTTC.

This chain links TRBV27 with TRBJ2-7; 10 bases agree with TRBD2. The CDR3 extends over 17 amino acids. The trim removed 2 bases at V and 2 bases at J, leaving 9 bases unmatched. The germline V gene encodes CDR1 MNHEY and CDR2 SMNVEV (reference sequence). This CDR3 reads CASSLKASGRYPYEQYF. CDR3 DNA: TGTGCCAGCAGTTTAAAGGCTAGCGGGAGATACCCCTACGAGCAGTACTTC.

The rearrangement links TRBV29-1 to TRBJ2-7; a weak D match, TRBD2 (5 bases). The end of the DNA aligns better with TRBJ2-5, so the J call may be wrong. Germline V CDR1 and CDR2: SQVTM, ANQGSEA. This CDR3 has 13 residues. The CDR3 protein is CSAGYLRGETQYF. The CDR3 region has the DNA TGCAGCGCCGGATATCTACGAGGGGAGACCCAGTACTTC.